The 5 T cell receptor beta chains below were found in one sample sequenced in a study of T cell repertoires in cytomegalovirus infection. TCRdb re-derived calls from the reads in MiXCR, one entry per CDR3 protein. This sample carries about 130,000 distinct CDR3 sequences, more than 7% of them seen once, and the ten largest clones take 10%. Sequenced material: PBMCs. These receptors originate from a human donor in good health (CMV status not recorded). Some clones in this sample may be carry-over from other donors' samples.

The chain has TRBV12-3 or TRBV12-4 and TRBJ2-3, with D uncertain. The V end was cut by 3 bases, the J end by 0 bases, with 10 bases between. There are 15 residues in the CDR3. CDR3: CASSLSGLSTDTQYF. Written as DNA, the CDR3 is TGTGCCAGCAGTTTGTCCGGGTTGAGCACAGATACGCAGTATTTT.

This clonotype has a single count. This may stem from a read error, because a much larger clone lies one nucleotide away. V is TRBV7-6 and J is TRBJ2-1; possible D gene TRBD2, 6 bases. This CDR3 is 15 amino acids long. Deletions cut 8 bases from V and 2 bases from J, with 16 bases between. The germline CDR1 and CDR2 sequences are SGHVS and FNYEAQ. CDR3: CASDAAGNTYNEQFF. In DNA, the CDR3 is TGTGCCAGCGACGCGGCGGGGAACACCTACAATGAGCAGTTCTTC.

This clonotype was counted only a few times. V usage is TRBV25-1 and J usage is TRBJ1-6; the match to TRBD1 covers 9 bases. Germline CDR1 is MGHDK and CDR2 is SYGVNS. CDR3 length equals 15 residues. The V and J ends lost 6 bases and 9 bases, in that order; junction bases with no gene match: 9. Here the CDR3 reads CASRDPGQGVSPLHF. The CDR3 DNA is TGTGCCAGCAGGGACCCGGGACAGGGAGTTTCACCCCTCCACTTT.

This clonotype was found many times. This chain uses TRBV6-2 or TRBV6-3 with TRBJ1-6; D call uncertain. This CDR3 has 12 residues. The V and J ends lost 8 bases and 8 bases respectively, with 10 bases between them. CDR1 and CDR2 from the germline V gene are MNHEY and SVGEGT. The chain's CDR3 is CASSPDDSPLHF. In DNA, the CDR3 is TGTGCCAGCTCCCCGGATGATTCACCCCTCCACTTT.

Concerning this clonotype: It may be a read error: a sequence one base away is much more abundant. The chain is built from TRBV29-1 and TRBJ2-1; 11 nucleotides align to TRBD2. The CDR3 covers 14 residues. From germline, CDR1 is SQVTM and CDR2 ANQGSEA. The CDR3 reads CSVEPSGGPNEQSF. The DNA for the CDR3 is TGCAGCGTTGAACCTAGCGGGGGGCCAAATGAGCAGTCCTTC.